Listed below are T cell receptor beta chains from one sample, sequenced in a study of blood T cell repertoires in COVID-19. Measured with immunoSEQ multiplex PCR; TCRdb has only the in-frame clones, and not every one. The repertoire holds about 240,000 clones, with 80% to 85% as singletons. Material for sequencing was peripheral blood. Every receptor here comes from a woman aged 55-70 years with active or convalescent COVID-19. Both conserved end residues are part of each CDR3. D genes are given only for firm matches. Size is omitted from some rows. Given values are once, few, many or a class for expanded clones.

CASSEDRYNSPLHF	TGTGCCAGCAGTGAGGACAGATATAATTCACCCCTCCACTTT	TRBJ1-6	NA	few	TRBV6-4
CASSPDRAAEAFF	TGTGCCAGCTCACCTGACAGGGCGGCTGAAGCTTTCTTT	TRBJ1-1	TRBD1	NA	TRBV18
CASSPTGVISPLHF	TGTGCCAGCAGCCCCACAGGGGTAATTTCACCCCTCCACTTT	TRBJ1-6	TRBD1	once	TRBV6-5
CASSPLGGTGELFF	TGCGCCAGCAGCCCACTAGGGGGCACCGGGGAGCTGTTTTTT	TRBJ2-2	NA	NA	TRBV5-1
CASSTTSGGINEQFF	TGCGCCAGCAGCACGACTAGCGGGGGGATCAATGAGCAGTTCTTC	TRBJ2-1	TRBD2	NA	TRBV5-1
CASRPLDSIRKLFF	TGTGCCAGCAGGCCCCTAGACAGTATTCGAAAACTGTTTTTT	TRBJ1-4	NA	NA	TRBV6-5
CASSPSRDNEQFF	TGTGCCAGCTCACCCTCGAGGGACAATGAGCAGTTCTTC	TRBJ2-1	NA	NA	TRBV18
CASSIAFRGRVATGKEKLFF	TGTGCCAGTAGTATAGCCTTCAGGGGGCGCGTGGCGACGGGGAAAGAAAAACTGTTTTTT	TRBJ1-4	TRBD1	NA	TRBV19
CASSWSGGVYNEQFF	TGTGCCAGCAGCTGGAGCGGGGGGGTCTACAATGAGCAGTTCTTC	TRBJ2-1	TRBD2	NA	TRBV7-2
CASSLNHRPLHF	TGTGCCAGCAGCCTGAACCACAGACCCCTCCACTTT	TRBJ1-6	NA	NA	TRBV14
CASNRKPGQGSNQPQHF	TGTGCCAGTAATCGGAAGCCGGGACAGGGGAGCAATCAGCCCCAGCATTTT	TRBJ1-5	TRBD1	once	TRBV19
CASSHSGRVGETQYF	TGTGCCAGCAGCCACTCTGGCCGGGTTGGAGAGACCCAGTACTTC	TRBJ2-5	NA	NA	TRBV7-9
CASGRGLHEQYF	TGTGCCAGCGGCAGGGGGCTCCACGAGCAGTACTTC	TRBJ2-7	TRBD1	NA	TRBV5-6
CASSFTDTQETQYF	TGTGCCAGCAGCTTCACAGACACGCAAGAGACCCAGTACTTC	TRBJ2-5	NA	NA	TRBV7-8
CASSQDRGTGSYNSPLHF	TGCGCCAGCAGCCAAGATCGGGGGACAGGGAGCTATAATTCACCCCTCCACTTT	TRBJ1-6	TRBD1	NA	TRBV4-1
CASSQLQTQGADGYTF	TGCGCCAGCAGCCAGCTACAGACTCAGGGGGCGGATGGCTACACCTTC	TRBJ1-2	TRBD1	NA	TRBV4-1
CASSLNPDRGHGYTF	TGTGCCAGCAGTTTAAATCCCGACAGGGGGCATGGCTACACCTTC	TRBJ1-2	TRBD1	few	TRBV27
CASSYSEGRGYEQYF	TGTGCCAGCAGTTACTCGGAGGGCAGGGGGTACGAGCAGTACTTC	TRBJ2-7	NA	NA	TRBV6-2/TRBV6-3
CASSDPQRRQGRSGNTIYF	TGTGCCAGCAGTGATCCCCAACGGAGACAGGGACGTTCTGGAAACACCATATATTTT	TRBJ1-3	TRBD1	NA	TRBV6-1
CATSDYQETQYF	TGTGCCACCAGTGATTACCAGGAGACCCAGTACTTC	TRBJ2-5	NA	NA	TRBV24-1
CASSFFRGPAEAFF	TGTGCCAGCAGCTTCTTCAGGGGTCCTGCTGAAGCTTTCTTT	TRBJ1-1	NA	few	TRBV11-2
CAISGNDRAKGTQYF	TGTGCCATCAGTGGTAACGACAGGGCGAAAGGGACCCAGTACTTC	TRBJ2-5	TRBD1	NA	TRBV10-3
CASSHPTDIPYNEQFF	TGTGCCAGCAGCCACCCTACGGACATTCCCTACAATGAGCAGTTCTTC	TRBJ2-1	NA	few	TRBV7-9
CAWRTGPNTEAFF	TGTGCCTGGAGGACAGGTCCGAACACTGAAGCTTTCTTT	TRBJ1-1	NA	NA	TRBV30
CASSEVGGAYEQYF	TGTGCCAGCAGTGAAGTTGGCGGCGCCTACGAGCAGTACTTC	TRBJ2-7	NA	NA	TRBV6-1
CASSSREGGQGIYGYTF	TGTGCCAGCAGCTCCCGGGAGGGGGGACAGGGGATCTATGGCTACACCTTC	TRBJ1-2	TRBD1	NA	TRBV7-9
CASTGLAGGEQYF	TGTGCCAGCACGGGACTAGCGGGGGGGGAGCAGTACTTC	TRBJ2-7	TRBD2	NA	TRBV2
CASSLVGIQGAEAFF	TGTGCCAGCAGCTTAGTAGGTATACAGGGCGCTGAAGCTTTCTTT	TRBJ1-1	NA	NA	TRBV7-2
CATSTGAGRNTEAFF	TGTGCCACCAGCACCGGGGCGGGACGGAACACTGAAGCTTTCTTT	TRBJ1-1	NA	NA	TRBV15
CARSLAASSGEQYF	TGTGCCAGAAGCTTGGCGGCTAGCTCAGGCGAGCAGTACTTC	TRBJ2-7	NA	NA	TRBV5-3
CASSYQTGLNTEAFF	TGTGCCAGCAGTTACCAGACAGGGCTGAACACTGAAGCTTTCTTT	TRBJ1-1	TRBD1	NA	TRBV6-5
CASSLSAADEQYF	TGTGCCAGCAGTTTATCCGCCGCGGACGAGCAGTACTTC	TRBJ2-7	NA	few	TRBV27
CASSDSGTGGFQPQHF	TGTGCCAGCAGTGACTCCGGGACAGGGGGCTTTCAGCCCCAGCATTTT	TRBJ1-5	TRBD1	once	TRBV2
CASSSTVPPSYTGELFF	TGTGCCAGTAGTAGCACAGTCCCACCGAGTTACACCGGGGAGCTGTTTTTT	TRBJ2-2	NA	NA	TRBV19
CASSLVGAGDTQYF	TGCGCCAGCAGCTTGGTGGGGGCAGGGGATACGCAGTATTTT	TRBJ2-3	NA	NA	TRBV5-1
CASSLAGGIEAFF	TGTGCCAGCAGCTTGGCAGGGGGCATTGAAGCTTTCTTT	TRBJ1-1	TRBD1	NA	TRBV7-9
CASGHTNTEAFF	TGTGCCAGTGGACATACGAACACTGAAGCTTTCTTT	TRBJ1-1	NA	NA	TRBV19
CASSLIRTSGTDTQYF	TGTGCCAGCAGTCTAATAAGGACTAGCGGCACAGATACGCAGTATTTT	TRBJ2-3	TRBD2	NA	TRBV2
CASGPRETGGRYGYTF	TGTGCCAGCGGCCCTCGTGAGACAGGGGGCCGGTATGGCTACACCTTC	TRBJ1-2	TRBD1	NA	TRBV27
CASSLSQGDLDGYTF	TGTGCCAGCTCACTCTCGCAAGGGGATCTCGATGGCTACACCTTC	TRBJ1-2	NA	NA	TRBV18
CASSLSSGPPQHF	TGTGCCAGCAGTTTATCATCCGGTCCGCCCCAGCATTTT	TRBJ1-5	NA	many	TRBV27
CARSLIVCLVGSSYEQYF	TGTGCCAGAAGCTTGATAGTCTGTTTAGTGGGGAGCTCCTACGAGCAGTACTTC	TRBJ2-7	NA	NA	TRBV5-3
CASSASRTGPNTGELFF	TGTGCCAGCAGCGCTTCCCGGACAGGGCCCAACACCGGGGAGCTGTTTTTT	TRBJ2-2	TRBD1	many	TRBV7-3
CASSEDRGSYEQYF	TGTGCCAGCAGTGAGGACAGGGGATCCTACGAGCAGTACTTC	TRBJ2-7	TRBD1	NA	TRBV2
CASSEQGDFNYGYTF	TGTGCCAGCAGTGAACAGGGCGACTTCAACTATGGCTACACCTTC	TRBJ1-2	NA	NA	TRBV2
CASSQAGGDTEAFF	TGTGCCAGCAGCCAAGCGGGGGGGGATACTGAAGCTTTCTTT	TRBJ1-1	NA	NA	TRBV14
CASSPGQGNTEAFF	TGTGCCAGCAGCCCGGGACAGGGGAACACTGAAGCTTTCTTT	TRBJ1-1	TRBD1	NA	TRBV5-8
CASSRSSGGFSSTDTQYF	TGCGCCAGCAGCCGATCTAGCGGGGGGTTTTCTAGCACAGATACGCAGTATTTT	TRBJ2-3	TRBD2	NA	TRBV4-3
CASSGRAVSYEQYF	TGTGCCAGCAGCGGGAGGGCAGTATCCTACGAGCAGTACTTC	TRBJ2-7	TRBD2	NA	TRBV6-5
CASGTSGDFTGELFF	TGTGCCAGCGGTACTAGCGGGGACTTCACCGGGGAGCTGTTTTTT	TRBJ2-2	TRBD2	once	TRBV6-5
CASSLQRGPTDTQYF	TGTGCCAGCTCACTTCAGCGGGGGCCCACAGATACGCAGTATTTT	TRBJ2-3	TRBD2	NA	TRBV18
CASSFIGGVKANEQFF	TGCGCCAGCAGTTTCATTGGGGGGGTTAAGGCCAATGAGCAGTTCTTC	TRBJ2-1	TRBD2	NA	TRBV4-3
CACNTRTDGNTIYF	TGTGCCTGTAATACACGGACAGACGGAAACACCATATATTTT	TRBJ1-3	NA	NA	TRBV30